This T cell receptor (beta chain) was observed in a study of control samples from healthy donors and cancer patients. Using immunoSEQ multiplex PCR, the repertoire was profiled, and TCRdb retains in-frame clones only, with some absent. The sample comprises some 130,000 clones, approximately 94% of which are singletons, and 3.6% rests with the top ten. The source is a man younger than 45 in good health. The sample taken for sequencing was blood.

The CDR3 DNA reads TGTGCCAGCAGCCACGCCAGGGGCAATGAGCAGTTCTTC. Protein: CASSHARGNEQFF. The chain is built from TRBV3-1 (or the pseudogene TRBV3-2) and TRBJ2-1; D possibly corresponds to TRBD1 (6 bases). The V gene's germline CDR1 is LGHDT and CDR2 YNNKEL (reference sequence). V was cut by 3 bases and J by 6 bases, with 9 bases left in between. The CDR3 extends over 13 amino acids.